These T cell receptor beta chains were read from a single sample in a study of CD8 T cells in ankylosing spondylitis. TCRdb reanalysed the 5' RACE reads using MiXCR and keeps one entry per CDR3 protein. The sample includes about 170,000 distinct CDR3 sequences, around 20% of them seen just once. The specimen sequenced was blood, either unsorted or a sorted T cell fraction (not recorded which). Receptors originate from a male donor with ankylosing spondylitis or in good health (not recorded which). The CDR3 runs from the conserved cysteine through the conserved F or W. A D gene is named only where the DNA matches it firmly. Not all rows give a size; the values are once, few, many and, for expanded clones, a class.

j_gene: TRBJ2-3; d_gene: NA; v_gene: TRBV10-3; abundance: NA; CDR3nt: TGTGCCATCAGAGAGCTAGATACGCAGTATTTT; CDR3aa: CAIRELDTQYF
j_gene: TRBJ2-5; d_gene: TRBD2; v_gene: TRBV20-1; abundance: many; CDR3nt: TGCAGTGCTTTGGTCGGCGGGAGTACAGAGACCCAGTACTTC; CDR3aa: CSALVGGSTETQYF
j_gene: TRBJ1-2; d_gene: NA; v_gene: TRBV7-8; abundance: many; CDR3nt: TGTGCCAGCAGCCCCCGTTTTATGACAGCCTATGGCTACACCTTC; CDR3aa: CASSPRFMTAYGYTF
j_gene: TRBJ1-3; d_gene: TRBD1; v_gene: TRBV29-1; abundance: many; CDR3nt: TGCAGCGTTCGAACAGGGGGCTCTGGAAACACCATATATTTT; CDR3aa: CSVRTGGSGNTIYF
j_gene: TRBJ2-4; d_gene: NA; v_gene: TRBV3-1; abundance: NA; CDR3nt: TGTGCCAGCAGCCAATCAGGGATAGCCAAAAACATTCAGTACTTC; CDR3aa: CASSQSGIAKNIQYF
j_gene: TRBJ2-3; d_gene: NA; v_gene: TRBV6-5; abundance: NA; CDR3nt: TGTGCCAGCAGTTACATCCTAGAACCAGATACGCAGTATTTT; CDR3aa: CASSYILEPDTQYF
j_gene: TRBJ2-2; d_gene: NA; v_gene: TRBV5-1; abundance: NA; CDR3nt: TGTGCCAGCAGCCTTCAGGGCGGGAACACCGGGGAGCTGTTTTTT; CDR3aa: CASSLQGGNTGELFF
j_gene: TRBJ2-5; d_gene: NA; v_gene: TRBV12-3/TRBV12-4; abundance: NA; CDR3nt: TGTGCCAGCAGCCCCGGGACCCGCCGGGAGACCCAGTACTTC; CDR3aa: CASSPGTRRETQYF
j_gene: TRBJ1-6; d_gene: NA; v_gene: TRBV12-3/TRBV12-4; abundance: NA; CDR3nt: TGTGCCAGCAGTTTACGGTCAGATCCGAATTCACCCCTCCACTTT; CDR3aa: CASSLRSDPNSPLHF
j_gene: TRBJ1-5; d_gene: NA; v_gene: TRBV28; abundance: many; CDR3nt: TGTGCCAGCAGAAACGGATATAGCAATCAGCCCCAGCATTTT; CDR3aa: CASRNGYSNQPQHF
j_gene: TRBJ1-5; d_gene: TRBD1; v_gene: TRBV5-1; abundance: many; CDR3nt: TGCGCCAGCAGCTTTGGGACAGAGAATCAGCCCCAGCATTTT; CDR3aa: CASSFGTENQPQHF
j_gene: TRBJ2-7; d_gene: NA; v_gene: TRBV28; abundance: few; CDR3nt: TGTGCCAGCAGTTTCCCCGGGGCCTACGAGCAGTACTTC; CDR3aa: CASSFPGAYEQYF
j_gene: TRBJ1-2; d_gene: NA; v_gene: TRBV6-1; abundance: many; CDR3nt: TGTGCCAGCAGTCCCAGACCGGAGTCTAACTATGGCTACACCTTC; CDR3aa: CASSPRPESNYGYTF
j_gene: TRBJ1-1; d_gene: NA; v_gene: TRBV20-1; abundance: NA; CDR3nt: TGCAGTGCTAGAGATGGCAGTCAGAACACTGAAGCTTTCTTT; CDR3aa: CSARDGSQNTEAFF
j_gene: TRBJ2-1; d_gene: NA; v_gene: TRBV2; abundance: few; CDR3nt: TGTGCCAGCAGTGACCACAATGAGCAGTTCTTC; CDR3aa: CASSDHNEQFF
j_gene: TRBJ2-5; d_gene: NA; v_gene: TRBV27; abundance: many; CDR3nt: TGTGCCAGCAGTTTATCGGGACCCCGAGGCTGGCAAGAGACCCAGTACTTC; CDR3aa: CASSLSGPRGWQETQYF
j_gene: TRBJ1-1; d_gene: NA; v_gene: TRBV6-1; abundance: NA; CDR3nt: TGTGCCAGCAGTATGGAGGGATCGAACACTGAAGCTTTCTTT; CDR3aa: CASSMEGSNTEAFF